This T cell receptor (beta chain) comes out of a study of read filtering for tumor transcriptome and immune sequencing. Study-level background: Revised staging placed fewer than ten patients in R-ISS I, about 15 in II, more than 5 in III. Study observations and caveats: Approximately 82% of IR-seq clonotypes had one read, totaling 3% to 4% of reads; RNA-seq: approximately 75% and 45%. RNA-seq captured clonotypes less deeply and reliably than IR-seq.

CDR3 size: 14 residues. Germline values: CDR1 SGHVS, CDR2 FNYEAQ. Trimming cost V 11 bases and J 6 bases, with 19 bases left between them. Molecular barcoded adaptors covering alpha/delta and beta/gamma chains were used on 400 to 450 ng RNA. TCRdb fed the reads into MiXCR, producing one record per CDR3 protein. This table holds roughly 18,000 distinct CDR3 sequences, approximately 24% found once. This clonotype was counted ten times or more. Antigen: not known. This chain links TRBV7-6 with TRBJ2-2; either TRBD1 or TRBD2 may fit D (6 bases each). The source material was a population of CD138-negative cells sorted from bone marrow. The sequence derives from a donor older than 35 with multiple myeloma. The chain's CDR3 is CASGDPQGAGELFF. Written as DNA, the CDR3 is TGTGCCTCGGGGGACCCACAGGGAGCCGGGGAGCTGTTTTTT.